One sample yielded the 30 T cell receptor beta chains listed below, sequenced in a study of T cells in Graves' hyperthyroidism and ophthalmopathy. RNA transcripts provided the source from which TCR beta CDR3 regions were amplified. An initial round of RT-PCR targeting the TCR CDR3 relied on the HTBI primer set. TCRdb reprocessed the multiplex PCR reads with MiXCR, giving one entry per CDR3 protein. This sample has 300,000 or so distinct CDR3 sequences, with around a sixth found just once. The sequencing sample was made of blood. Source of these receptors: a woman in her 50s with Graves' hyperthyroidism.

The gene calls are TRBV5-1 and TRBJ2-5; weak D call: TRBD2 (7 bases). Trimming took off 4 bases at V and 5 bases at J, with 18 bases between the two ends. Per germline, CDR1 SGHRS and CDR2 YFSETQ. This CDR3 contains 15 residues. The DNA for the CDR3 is TGCGCCAGCAGCCCCACCCCGGGGGGCCAGGAGACCCAGTACTTC. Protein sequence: CASSPTPGGQETQYF.

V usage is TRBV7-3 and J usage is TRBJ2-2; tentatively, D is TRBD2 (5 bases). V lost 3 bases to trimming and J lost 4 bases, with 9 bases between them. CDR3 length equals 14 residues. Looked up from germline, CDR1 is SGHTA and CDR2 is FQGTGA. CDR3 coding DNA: TGTGCCAGCAGCTTGGCTAGCTCCACCGGGGAGCTGTTTTTT. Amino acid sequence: CASSLASSTGELFF.

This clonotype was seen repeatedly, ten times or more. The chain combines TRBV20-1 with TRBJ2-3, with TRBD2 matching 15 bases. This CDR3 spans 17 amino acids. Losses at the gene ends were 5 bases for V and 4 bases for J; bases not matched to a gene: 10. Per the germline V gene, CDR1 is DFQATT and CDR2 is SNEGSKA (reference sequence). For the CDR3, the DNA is TGCAGTGCTGTAAGGACTAGCGGGAGGGCCGCGTCAGATACGCAGTATTTT. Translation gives CSAVRTSGRAASDTQYF.

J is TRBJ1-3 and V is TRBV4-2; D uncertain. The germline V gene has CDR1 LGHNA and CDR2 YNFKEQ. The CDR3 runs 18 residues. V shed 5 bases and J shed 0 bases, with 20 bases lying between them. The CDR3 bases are TGTGCCAGCAGCTACCGCTTGGGCGGTAGAAACTCTGGAAACACCATATATTTT. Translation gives CASSYRLGGRNSGNTIYF.

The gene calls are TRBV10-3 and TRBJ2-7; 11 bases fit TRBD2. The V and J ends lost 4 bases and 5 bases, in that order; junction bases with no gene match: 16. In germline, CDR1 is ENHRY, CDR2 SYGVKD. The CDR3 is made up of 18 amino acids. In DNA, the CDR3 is TGTGCCATCAGTGCGGGCTTATTAAGTAGCGGGGGGGTTAACGAGCAGTACGTC. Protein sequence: CAISAGLLSSGGVNEQYV.

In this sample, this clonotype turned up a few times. The CDR3 DNA is TGCAGTGCTAGAGATCAGAGCGAGCAGTACTTC. This sequence encodes CSARDQSEQYF. The genes are TRBV20-1 and TRBJ2-7, with unresolved D. Germline loops: CDR1 DFQATT, CDR2 SNEGSKA (reference sequence). The CDR3 spans 11 residues. V was pared by 0 bases and J by 6 bases, with 6 bases between.

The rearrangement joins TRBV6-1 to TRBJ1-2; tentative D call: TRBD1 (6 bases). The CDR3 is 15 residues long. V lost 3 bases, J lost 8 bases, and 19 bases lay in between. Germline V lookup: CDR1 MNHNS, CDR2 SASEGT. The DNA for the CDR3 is TGTGCCAGCAGTGAGAACGTGGGGACAAAGAGGGGCTACACCTTC. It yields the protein CASSENVGTKRGYTF.

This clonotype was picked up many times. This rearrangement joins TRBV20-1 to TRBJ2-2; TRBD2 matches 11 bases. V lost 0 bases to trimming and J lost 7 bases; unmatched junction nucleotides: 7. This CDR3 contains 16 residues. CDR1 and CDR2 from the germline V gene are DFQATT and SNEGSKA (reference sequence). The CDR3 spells CSARDSGRALNGELFF. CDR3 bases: TGCAGTGCTAGAGATAGCGGGAGGGCTTTAAACGGGGAGCTGTTTTTT.

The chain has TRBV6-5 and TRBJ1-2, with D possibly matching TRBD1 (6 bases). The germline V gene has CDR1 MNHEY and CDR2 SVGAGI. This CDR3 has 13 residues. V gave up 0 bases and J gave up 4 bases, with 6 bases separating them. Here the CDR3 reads CASSYSGGYGYTF. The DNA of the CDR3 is TGTGCCAGCAGTTACTCAGGGGGCTATGGCTACACCTTC.

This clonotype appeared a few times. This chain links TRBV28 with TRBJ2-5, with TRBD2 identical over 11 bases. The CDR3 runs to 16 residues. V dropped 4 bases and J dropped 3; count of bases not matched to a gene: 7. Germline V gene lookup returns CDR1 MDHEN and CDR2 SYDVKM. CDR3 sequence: CASSSLGLAVEETQYF. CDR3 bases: TGTGCCAGCAGTTCCCTGGGACTAGCGGTAGAAGAGACCCAGTACTTC.

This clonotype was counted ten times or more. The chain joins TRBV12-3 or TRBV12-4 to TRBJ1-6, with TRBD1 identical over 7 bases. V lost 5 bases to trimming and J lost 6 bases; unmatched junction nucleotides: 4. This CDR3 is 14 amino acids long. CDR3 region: CASSPGQANSPLHF. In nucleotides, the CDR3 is TGTGCCAGCAGTCCCGGACAGGCTAATTCACCCCTCCACTTT.

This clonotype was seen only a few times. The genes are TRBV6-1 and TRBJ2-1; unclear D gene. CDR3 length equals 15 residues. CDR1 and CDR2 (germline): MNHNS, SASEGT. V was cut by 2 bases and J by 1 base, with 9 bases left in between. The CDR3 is CASSEWAQSYNEQFF. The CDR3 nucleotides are TGTGCCAGCAGTGAATGGGCACAGTCCTACAATGAGCAGTTCTTC.

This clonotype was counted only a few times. The CDR3 DNA sequence: TGTGCCAGCAGCGCCTGGACAGGGCCAAATTCACCCCTCCACTTT. Translation gives CASSAWTGPNSPLHF. The chain links TRBV9 to TRBJ1-6; 8 bases align to TRBD1. The CDR3 totals 15 residues. Trimming at V came to 3 bases and at J to 7 bases, leaving 6 bases not matched to a gene. CDR1 and CDR2 (germline): SGDLS, YYNGEE. The full variable domain, completed using reference TRBV9 and TRBJ1-6, is DSGVTQTPKHLITATGQRVTLRCSPRSGDLSVYWYQQSLDQGLQFLIQYYNGEERAKGNILERFSAQQFPDLHSELNLSSLELGDSALYFCASSAWTGPNSPLHFGNGTRLTVT.

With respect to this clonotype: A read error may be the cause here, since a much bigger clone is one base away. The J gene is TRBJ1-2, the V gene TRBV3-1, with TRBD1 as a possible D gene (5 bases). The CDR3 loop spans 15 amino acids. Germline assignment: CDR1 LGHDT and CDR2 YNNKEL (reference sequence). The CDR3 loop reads CASSHPGRGNFGYTF. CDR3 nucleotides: TGTGCCAGCAGCCATCCGGGACGGGGGAACTTTGGCTACACCTTC.

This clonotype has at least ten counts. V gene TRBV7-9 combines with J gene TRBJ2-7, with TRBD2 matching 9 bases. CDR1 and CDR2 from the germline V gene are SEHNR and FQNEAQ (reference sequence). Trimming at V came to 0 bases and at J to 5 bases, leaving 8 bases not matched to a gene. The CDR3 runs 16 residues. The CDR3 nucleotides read TGTGCCAGCAGCTTAGCAAAGGGCGGGAGGGCCAACGAGCAGTACTTC. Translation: CASSLAKGGRANEQYF. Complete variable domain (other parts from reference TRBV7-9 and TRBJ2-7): DTGVSQNPRHKITKRGQNVTFRCDPISEHNRLYWYRQTLGQGPEFLTYFQNEAQLEKSRLLSDRFSAERPKGSFSTLEIQRTEQGDSAMYLCASSLAKGGRANEQYFGPGTRLTVT.

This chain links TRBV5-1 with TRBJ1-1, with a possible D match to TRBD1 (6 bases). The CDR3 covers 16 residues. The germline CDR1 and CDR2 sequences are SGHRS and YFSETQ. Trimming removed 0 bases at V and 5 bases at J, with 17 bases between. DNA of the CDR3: TGCGCCAGCAGCTTGGCCAGGGGAGGGGGATCGACTGAAGCTTTCTTT. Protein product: CASSLARGGGSTEAFF. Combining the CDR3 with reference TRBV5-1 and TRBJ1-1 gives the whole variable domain KAGVTQTPRYLIKTRGQQVTLSCSPISGHRSVSWYQQTPGQGLQFLFEYFSETQRNKGNFPGRFSGRQFSNSRSEMNVSTLELGDSALYLCASSLARGGGSTEAFFGQGTRLTVV.

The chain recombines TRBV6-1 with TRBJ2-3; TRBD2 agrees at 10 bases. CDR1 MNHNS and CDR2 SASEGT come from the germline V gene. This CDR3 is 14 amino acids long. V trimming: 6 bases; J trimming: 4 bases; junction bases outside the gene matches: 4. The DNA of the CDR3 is TGTGCCAGCAGCGCTAGCGGGAGCGCAGATACGCAGTATTTT. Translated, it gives CASSASGSADTQYF.

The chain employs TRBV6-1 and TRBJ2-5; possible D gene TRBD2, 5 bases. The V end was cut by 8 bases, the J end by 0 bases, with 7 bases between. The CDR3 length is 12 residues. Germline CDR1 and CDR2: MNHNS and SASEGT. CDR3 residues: CASGGYQETQYF. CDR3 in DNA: TGTGCCAGCGGCGGGTACCAAGAGACCCAGTACTTC.

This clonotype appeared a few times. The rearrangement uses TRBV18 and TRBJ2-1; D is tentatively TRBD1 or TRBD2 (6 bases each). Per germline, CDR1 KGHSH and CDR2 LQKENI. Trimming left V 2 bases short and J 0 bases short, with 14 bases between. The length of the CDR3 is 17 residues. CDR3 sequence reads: CASSPEWRGSSYNEQFF. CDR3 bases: TGTGCCAGCTCACCAGAGTGGAGGGGGAGCTCCTACAATGAGCAGTTCTTC.

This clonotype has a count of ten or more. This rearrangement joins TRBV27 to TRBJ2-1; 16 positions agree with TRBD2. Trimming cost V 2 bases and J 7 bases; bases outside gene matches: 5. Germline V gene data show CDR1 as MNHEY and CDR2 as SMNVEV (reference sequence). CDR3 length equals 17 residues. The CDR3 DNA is TGTGCCAGCAGTTTAATCGGGACTAGCGGGAGGGGTAATGAGCAGTTCTTC. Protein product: CASSLIGTSGRGNEQFF.

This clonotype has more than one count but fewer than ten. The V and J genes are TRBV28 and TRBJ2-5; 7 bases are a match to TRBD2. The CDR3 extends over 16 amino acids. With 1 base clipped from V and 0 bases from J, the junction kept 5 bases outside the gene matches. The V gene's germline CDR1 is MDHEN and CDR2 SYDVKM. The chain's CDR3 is CASSLSVAGYQETQYF. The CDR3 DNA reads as TGTGCCAGCAGTTTATCGGTAGCGGGTTACCAAGAGACCCAGTACTTC.

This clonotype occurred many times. DNA of the CDR3: TGTGCCAGCAGTTTTGGGGGGGAGGGACAGCCCCAGCATTTT. The encoded protein is CASSFGGEGQPQHF. The V gene is TRBV28, the J gene TRBJ1-5, with D maybe TRBD1 (5 bases). V dropped 3 bases and J dropped 7 bases, with 13 bases sitting between them. CDR1 and CDR2 (germline): MDHEN, SYDVKM. This CDR3 comprises 14 residues.

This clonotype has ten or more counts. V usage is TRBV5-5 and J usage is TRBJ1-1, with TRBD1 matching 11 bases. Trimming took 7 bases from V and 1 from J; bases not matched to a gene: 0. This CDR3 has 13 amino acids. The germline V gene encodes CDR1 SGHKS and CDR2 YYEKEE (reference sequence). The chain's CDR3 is CASGTGGNTEAFF. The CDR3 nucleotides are TGTGCCAGCGGGACAGGGGGGAACACTGAAGCTTTCTTT.

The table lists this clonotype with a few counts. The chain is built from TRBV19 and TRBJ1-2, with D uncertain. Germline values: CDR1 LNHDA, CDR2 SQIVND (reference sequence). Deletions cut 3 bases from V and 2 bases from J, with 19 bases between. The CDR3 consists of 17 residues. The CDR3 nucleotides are TGTGCCAGTAGTATTGGAGGGATAGTGGCGTGGAACTATGGCTACACCTTC. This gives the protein CASSIGGIVAWNYGYTF. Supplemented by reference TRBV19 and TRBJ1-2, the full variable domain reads DGGITQSPKYLFRKEGQNVTLSCEQNLNHDAMYWYRQDPGQGLRLIYYSQIVNDFQKGDIAEGYSVSREKKESFPLTVTSAQKNPTAFYLCASSIGGIVAWNYGYTFGSGTRLTVV.

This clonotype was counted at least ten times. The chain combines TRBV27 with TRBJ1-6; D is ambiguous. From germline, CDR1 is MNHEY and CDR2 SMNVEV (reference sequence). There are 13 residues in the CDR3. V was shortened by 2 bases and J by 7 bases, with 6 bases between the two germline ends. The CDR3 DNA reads TGTGCCAGCAGTTTACGGCAGAATTCACCCCTCCACTTT. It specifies CASSLRQNSPLHF.

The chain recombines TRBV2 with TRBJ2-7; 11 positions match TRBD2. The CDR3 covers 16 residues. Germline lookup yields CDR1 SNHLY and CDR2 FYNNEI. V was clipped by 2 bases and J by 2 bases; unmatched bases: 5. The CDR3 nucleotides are TGTGCCAGCAGTGAATTTCTAGCGGGGGGAGCCTACGAGCAGTACGTC. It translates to CASSEFLAGGAYEQYV.

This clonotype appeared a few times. This CDR3 is CASSPSGGTRIDEQFF. CDR3 DNA: TGTGCCAGCAGCCCCTCCGGTGGTACTAGAATCGATGAGCAGTTCTTC. The V gene is TRBV7-9, the J gene TRBJ2-1; the D gene is possibly TRBD2 (5 bases). V was trimmed by 5 bases and J by 8 bases, leaving 22 bases between them. CDR3 length: 16 amino acids. CDR1 is SEHNR, CDR2 FQNEAQ, per germline (reference sequence).

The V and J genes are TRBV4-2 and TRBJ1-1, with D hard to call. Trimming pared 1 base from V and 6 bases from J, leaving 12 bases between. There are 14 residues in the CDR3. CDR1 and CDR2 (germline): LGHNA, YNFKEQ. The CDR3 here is CASSQGKRDAEAFF. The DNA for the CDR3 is TGTGCCAGCAGCCAAGGGAAGAGGGATGCTGAAGCTTTCTTT.

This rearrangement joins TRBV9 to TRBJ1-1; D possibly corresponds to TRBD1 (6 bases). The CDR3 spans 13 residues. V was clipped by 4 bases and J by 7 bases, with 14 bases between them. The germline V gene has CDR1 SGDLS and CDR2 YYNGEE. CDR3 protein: CASSLRGGGEAFF. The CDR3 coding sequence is TGTGCCAGCAGCCTTAGGGGGGGAGGTGAAGCTTTCTTT.

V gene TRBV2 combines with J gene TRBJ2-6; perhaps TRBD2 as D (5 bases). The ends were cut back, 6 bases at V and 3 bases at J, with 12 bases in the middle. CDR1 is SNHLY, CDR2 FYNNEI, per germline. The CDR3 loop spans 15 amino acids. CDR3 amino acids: CASRRDLVGANVLTF. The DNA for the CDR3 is TGTGCCAGCAGGAGGGATTTGGTTGGGGCCAACGTCCTGACTTTC.